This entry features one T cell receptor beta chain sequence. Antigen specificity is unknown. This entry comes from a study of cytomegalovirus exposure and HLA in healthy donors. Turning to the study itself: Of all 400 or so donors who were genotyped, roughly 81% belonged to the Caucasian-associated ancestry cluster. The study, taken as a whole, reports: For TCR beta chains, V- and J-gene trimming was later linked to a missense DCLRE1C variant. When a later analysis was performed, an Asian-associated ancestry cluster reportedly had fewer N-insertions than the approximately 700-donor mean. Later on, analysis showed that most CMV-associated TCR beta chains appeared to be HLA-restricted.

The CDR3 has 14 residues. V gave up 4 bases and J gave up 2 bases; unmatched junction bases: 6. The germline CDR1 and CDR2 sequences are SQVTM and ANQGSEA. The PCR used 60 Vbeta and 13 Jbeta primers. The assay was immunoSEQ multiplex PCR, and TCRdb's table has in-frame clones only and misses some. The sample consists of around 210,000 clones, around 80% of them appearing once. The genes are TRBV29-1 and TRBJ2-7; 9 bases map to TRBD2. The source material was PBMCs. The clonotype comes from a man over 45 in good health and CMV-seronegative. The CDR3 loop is CSVGAGGPPYEQYF. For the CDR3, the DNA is TGCAGCGTTGGGGCGGGAGGGCCTCCCTACGAGCAGTACTTC.